The clone carrying this T cell receptor beta chain was found a few times. The entry originates in a study of blood T cell repertoires in COVID-19. Study overall: Nucleic acid was either cDNA or gDNA, and it came from T cells, B-cell-depleted T cells, or PBMCs.

V lost 6 bases and J lost 0, with 15 bases in between. Looked up from germline, CDR1 is SGHAT and CDR2 is FQNNGV. The CDR3 covers 15 residues. Participants came from roughly 24 US areas, aged roughly 18 to 89 years. Cohort allocation depended upon clinical history that participants reported. The study counted Cohort 3 donors as recovered given two negative PCRs, clearance, or symptom resolution. Sequencing used immunoSEQ multiplex PCR; TCRdb keeps in-frame clones, though not all of them. The table has 450,000 to 500,000 clones, approximately 86% seen once. The chain recombines TRBV11-2 with TRBJ2-7; perhaps TRBD2 as D (6 bases). This sequence was found in a woman between 18 and 29 years old who had recovered from COVID-19. Material for sequencing was PBMCs or T cells enriched from blood (not recorded which). The DNA for the CDR3 is TGTGCCAGCAGATACGGGACGGACTACTCCTACGAGCAGTACTTC. Residues: CASRYGTDYSYEQYF.